The entry below describes one T cell receptor (beta chain). Its antigen is as yet unknown. CDR1 is SEHNR and CDR2 is FQNEAQ in the germline V gene (reference sequence). The V end lost 2 bases, the J end lost 5 bases, and 7 bases lay between the germline ends. The CDR3 spans 12 residues. The sample originates from a study of cytomegalovirus exposure and HLA in healthy donors. Study information: The roughly 130 validation repertoires, a later analysis reported, used the same platform as the roughly 660 repertoires from the first cohort.

Clones were read by immunoSEQ multiplex PCR, and TCRdb kept only the in-frame ones, dropping some. The sample lists about 60,000 clones; about 88% were seen once. Overall study findings and caveats: As confirmed in vitro, a few CMV-associated chains were specific for CMV antigens.

The clonotype was recovered from a man aged 18-30 years in good health and CMV-seronegative. The V gene is TRBV7-9, the J gene TRBJ2-7, with TRBD2 as a possible D gene (5 bases). The source material was PBMCs. CDR3 nucleotides: TGTGCCAGCAGCTTACTCGGGAACGAGCAGTACTTC. Translation gives CASSLLGNEQYF.